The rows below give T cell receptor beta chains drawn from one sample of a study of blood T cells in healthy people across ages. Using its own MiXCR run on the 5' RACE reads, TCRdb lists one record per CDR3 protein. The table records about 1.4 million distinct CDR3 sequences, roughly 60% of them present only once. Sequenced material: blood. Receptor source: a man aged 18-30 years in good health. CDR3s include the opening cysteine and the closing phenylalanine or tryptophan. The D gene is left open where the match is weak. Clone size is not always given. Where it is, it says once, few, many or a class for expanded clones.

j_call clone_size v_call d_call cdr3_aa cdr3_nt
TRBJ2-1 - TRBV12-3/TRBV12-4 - CATLKGYMDSYNEQFF TGTGCCACCTTAAAAGGGTATATGGACTCCTACAATGAGCAGTTCTTC
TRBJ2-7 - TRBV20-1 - CSARDLFSEQYF TGCAGTGCTAGAGATCTATTCTCCGAGCAGTACTTC
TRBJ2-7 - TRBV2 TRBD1 CASIGQGSEQYF TGTGCCAGCATAGGACAGGGCAGCGAGCAGTACTTC
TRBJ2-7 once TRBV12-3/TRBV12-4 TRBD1 CASRETGDPVEQYF TGTGCCAGCAGGGAGACAGGGGATCCGGTGGAGCAGTACTTC
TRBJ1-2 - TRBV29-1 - CSVEREVLEGYTF TGCAGCGTTGAAAGGGAAGTCCTGGAAGGCTACACCTTC
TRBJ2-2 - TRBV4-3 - CASSPRAPRGTGELFF TGCGCCAGCAGCCCCCGGGCCCCGCGAGGCACCGGGGAGCTGTTTTTT
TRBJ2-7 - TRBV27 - CASSLSFRYDSYEQYF TGTGCCAGCAGTTTATCGTTCAGGTATGACTCCTACGAGCAGTACTTC
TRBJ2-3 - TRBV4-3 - CASSQDWEVVTDTQYF TGCGCCAGCAGCCAAGATTGGGAGGTGGTAACAGATACGCAGTATTTT
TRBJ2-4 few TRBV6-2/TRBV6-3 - CASSLRELAKNIQYF TGTGCCAGCAGCCTCAGAGAGTTAGCCAAAAACATTCAGTACTTC
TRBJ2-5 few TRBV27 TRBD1 CASRSGTVIQETQYF TGTGCCAGCAGATCCGGGACAGTGATCCAAGAGACCCAGTACTTC
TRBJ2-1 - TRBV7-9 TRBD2 CASSLVLAGNNEQFF TGTGCCAGCAGCTTAGTTCTAGCGGGAAACAATGAGCAGTTCTTC
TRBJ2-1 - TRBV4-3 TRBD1 CASSQVLLADRAGYDEQFF TGCGCCAGCAGCCAAGTCCTCCTAGCCGACAGGGCGGGCTACGATGAGCAGTTCTTC
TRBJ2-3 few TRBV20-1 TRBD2 CSAEAEASGGLASSTDTQYF TGCAGTGCTGAGGCGGAGGCTAGCGGGGGACTAGCCTCTAGCACAGATACGCAGTATTTT
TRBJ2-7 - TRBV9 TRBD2 CASSQTSGVSEQYF TGTGCCAGCAGCCAAACTAGCGGGGTCTCCGAGCAGTACTTC
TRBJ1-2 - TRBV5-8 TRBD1 CASSYSSGTGCGYTF TGTGCCAGCAGTTACTCGTCCGGGACAGGGTGTGGCTACACCTTC
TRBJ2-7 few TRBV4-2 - CASSSTDSSYEQYF TGTGCCAGCAGCTCAACGGACAGCTCCTACGAGCAGTACTTC
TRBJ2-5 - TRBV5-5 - CASSWRGTLQETQYF TGTGCCAGCAGCTGGCGGGGGACATTGCAAGAGACCCAGTACTTC
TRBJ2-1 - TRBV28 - CASSPRDRLQFF TGTGCCAGCAGTCCCCGGGACCGATTACAGTTCTTC
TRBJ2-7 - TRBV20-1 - CSAREGGRGYEQYF TGCAGTGCTAGAGAAGGTGGCAGGGGTTACGAGCAGTACTTC
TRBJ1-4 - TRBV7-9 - CASSPPSGRGTNEKLFF TGTGCCAGCAGCCCCCCCTCCGGGAGGGGAACTAATGAAAAACTGTTTTTT
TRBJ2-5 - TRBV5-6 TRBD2 CASSSSGTATQYF TGTGCCAGCAGCTCCAGCGGGACGGCGACCCAGTACTTC
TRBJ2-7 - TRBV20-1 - CSARGAGHHYEQYF TGCAGTGCTAGAGGGGCGGGACACCACTACGAGCAGTACTTC
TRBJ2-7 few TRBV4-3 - CASIRRPDRKGSYEQYF TGCGCCAGCATCCGCCGTCCAGACCGTAAAGGGAGCTACGAGCAGTACTTC
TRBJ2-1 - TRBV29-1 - CSVVGRSSSYEQFF TGCAGCGTTGTCGGCAGGTCCAGCTCCTACGAGCAGTTCTTC
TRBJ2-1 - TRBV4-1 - CASSQGVAAYSYNEQFF TGCGCCAGCAGCCAAGGGGTAGCTGCATACTCCTACAATGAGCAGTTCTTC
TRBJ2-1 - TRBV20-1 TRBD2 CSARDLISGLDFNEQFF TGCAGTGCTAGAGATCTAATCTCGGGACTAGATTTCAATGAGCAGTTCTTC
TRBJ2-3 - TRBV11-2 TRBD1 CASRKGAATDTQYF TGTGCCAGCAGGAAGGGGGCCGCCACAGATACGCAGTATTTT
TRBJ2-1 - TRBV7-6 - CASSSNRPPYNEQFF TGTGCCAGCAGCTCCAACAGGCCCCCCTACAATGAGCAGTTCTTC
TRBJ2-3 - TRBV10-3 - CAISEPPIRQSTDTQYF TGTGCCATCAGTGAACCTCCAATACGACAATCCACAGATACGCAGTATTTT
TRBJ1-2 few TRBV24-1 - CATSRGNYGYTF TGTGCCACCAGTCGGGGAAACTATGGCTACACCTTC
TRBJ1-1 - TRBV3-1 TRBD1 CASSQVLRQGGTEAFF TGTGCCAGCAGCCAAGTTTTGAGACAGGGGGGCACTGAAGCTTTCTTT
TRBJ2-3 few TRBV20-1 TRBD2 CSALPLGAGGSDTQYF TGCAGTGCCTTGCCCTTAGGGGCGGGAGGTTCAGATACGCAGTATTTT
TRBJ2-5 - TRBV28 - CASSPGGTRETQYF TGTGCCAGCAGCCCAGGCGGGACTCGAGAGACCCAGTACTTC
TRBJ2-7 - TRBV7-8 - CASSLEIGSYEQYF TGTGCCAGCAGCTTAGAGATCGGGAGTTACGAGCAGTACTTC
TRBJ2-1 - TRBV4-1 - CASSHPGGRNEQFF TGCGCCAGCAGCCACCCCGGGGGGCGGAATGAGCAGTTCTTC
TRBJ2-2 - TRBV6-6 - CASGVYGAVTRELFF TGTGCCAGCGGGGTTTACGGAGCAGTCACCCGGGAGCTGTTTTTT
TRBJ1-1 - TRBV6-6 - CASTPDGAYTEAFF TGTGCCAGCACCCCGGACGGGGCCTACACTGAAGCTTTCTTT
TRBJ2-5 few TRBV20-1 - CSSPAEGLGETQYF TGCAGTTCTCCCGCCGAGGGTTTAGGAGAGACCCAGTACTTC
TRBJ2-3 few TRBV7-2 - CASSSVATIADTQYF TGTGCCAGCAGCTCCGTAGCGACAATTGCAGATACGCAGTATTTT
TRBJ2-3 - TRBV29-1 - CSSPGEADTQYF TGCAGCTCCCCAGGGGAGGCAGATACGCAGTATTTT
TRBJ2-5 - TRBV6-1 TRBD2 CASSDLRLAGEETQYF TGTGCCAGCAGTGATCTCCGACTAGCGGGAGAAGAGACCCAGTACTTC
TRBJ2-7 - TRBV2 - CTSGLYEQYF TGTACCAGCGGCTTATACGAGCAGTACTTC
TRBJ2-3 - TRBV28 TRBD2 CASSPLLEAGGTDTQYF TGTGCCAGCAGTCCCCTGTTGGAAGCGGGGGGAACAGATACGCAGTATTTT
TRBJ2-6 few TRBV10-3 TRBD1 CAISERTGASGANVLTF TGTGCCATCAGTGAGCGAACAGGGGCTTCTGGGGCCAACGTCCTGACTTTC
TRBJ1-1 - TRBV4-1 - CASSPGRGGLMNTEAFF TGCGCCAGCAGCCCTGGGAGGGGTGGACTTATGAACACTGAAGCTTTCTTT